A single T cell receptor beta chain is shown here with its context. The target antigen is unknown. Assay used: immunoSEQ multiplex PCR; TCRdb lists only in-frame clones, some missing. The top ten hold about 14% of the sample, which has over 100,000 clones, 88% seen once. These data belong to a study of identifying expanded T cells in peripheral blood. The study's findings and limits: Differentially abundant clones: approximately 1.3 between replicates, just under 17 at around 2 weeks, approximately 18 at four. Variance in clone template counts between roughly 2-week samples significantly increased with total template count across all healthy donors.

Collection occurred without any documented infections or immune events in donors. The CDR3 is 14 residues long. Germline V CDR1 and CDR2: SGHTA, FQGNSA. V shed 1 base and J 13 bases; nucleotides not matched to a gene: 2. This chain connects TRBV7-2 to TRBJ1-6; 12 bases fit TRBD1. The receptor comes from a person aged 18 to 70 in good health. Sequencing used blood. Written as DNA, the CDR3 is TGTGCCAGCAGCTTAGAGGGGACAGGGGGCCCCCTCCACTTT. Translated, it gives CASSLEGTGGPLHF.